This TCR beta chain stems from a study of human T cells and chemical hapten exposure. TCRdb reprocessed the RACE reads via MiXCR and lists one record per CDR3 protein. The sample holds over 300,000 distinct CDR3 sequences, roughly 5% seen once. Time point here: pre-sensitization, week 0. Treatment meaning: therapeutic diphenylcyclopropenone sensitization with weekly scalp DPC. Germline CDR1 MNHEY, CDR2 SMNVEV (reference sequence). The CDR3 totals 13 residues. The trim removed 2 bases at V and 7 bases at J, leaving 1 base unmatched. This sequence originates from a woman aged 50 to 65 with alopecia areata. Some clones in this sample may be carry-over from other donors' samples. The chain links TRBV27 to TRBJ2-5; TRBD2 aligns across 10 bases. Specimen: whole blood, collected in connection with sensitization to the hapten diphenylcyclopropenone (DPC). The CDR3 spells CASSLRTSGTQYF. For the CDR3, the DNA is TGTGCCAGCAGTTTACGGACTAGCGGGACCCAGTACTTC.